Detailed here is one TCR beta chain. The V gene's germline CDR1 is SEHNR and CDR2 FQNEAQ (reference sequence). The ends were cut back, 5 bases at V and 3 bases at J, with 9 bases in the middle. The CDR3 contains 13 residues. The sample belongs to a study of control samples from healthy donors and cancer patients. Profiling relied on immunoSEQ multiplex PCR, and the TCRdb table lists in-frame clones only, not all of them. This table holds 15,000 or so clones, around 92% found once. The sample taken for sequencing was PBMCs. The V and J genes are TRBV7-9 and TRBJ2-3; D possibly uses TRBD1 or TRBD2 (5 bases each). This receptor was taken from a man older than 75 with lung cancer. The CDR3 reads CASSPGTTDTQYF. CDR3 DNA: TGTGCCAGCAGCCCGGGGACGACAGATACGCAGTATTTT.